A single sample is the source of the 30 T cell receptor beta chains below, sequenced in a study of CD8 T cells in ankylosing spondylitis. TCRdb independently ran MiXCR on the 5' RACE reads; one entry per CDR3 protein. The table records some 27,000 distinct CDR3 sequences, 4.5% to 5.5% of them present only once. The sequenced sample consisted of blood, either unsorted or a sorted T cell fraction (not recorded which). These TCRs come from a female donor with ankylosing spondylitis or in good health (not recorded which).

This clonotype was counted at least ten times. J is TRBJ2-7 and V is TRBV9; 10 nucleotides line up with TRBD1. CDR1 and CDR2 (germline): SGDLS, YYNGEE. CDR3 length equals 15 residues. With V trimmed by 2 bases and J by 4 bases, 6 bases remained unmatched. The CDR3: CASSVEPDRGYEQYF. The CDR3 region has the DNA TGTGCCAGCAGCGTCGAGCCGGACAGGGGGTACGAGCAGTACTTC.

There are many counts of this clonotype. The J gene is TRBJ1-1, the V gene TRBV9; D is undetermined. The CDR3 contains 13 residues. The ends were cut back, 0 bases at V and 2 bases at J, with 5 bases in the middle. Germline assignment: CDR1 SGDLS and CDR2 YYNGEE. DNA for the CDR3: TGTGCCAGCAGCGTAGGTCGTAACACTGAAGCTTTCTTT. As protein: CASSVGRNTEAFF.

In this sample, this clonotype turned up many times. The J gene is TRBJ1-1, the V gene TRBV9; 7 bases fit TRBD1. CDR3 length: 14 amino acids. Germline V lookup: CDR1 SGDLS, CDR2 YYNGEE. The ends lost 6 bases at V and 3 bases at J; junction bases unmatched: 8. The CDR3 spells CASTRTGWDTEAFF. The CDR3 nucleotides read TGTGCCAGCACCAGGACAGGTTGGGACACTGAAGCTTTCTTT.

This clonotype occurred many times. The rearrangement links TRBV9 to TRBJ2-1, with D possibly being TRBD2 (5 bases). Germline V lookup: CDR1 SGDLS, CDR2 YYNGEE. The V end was cut by 3 bases, the J end by 8 bases, with 9 bases between. The CDR3 has 12 amino acids. CDR3 nucleotide sequence: TGTGCCAGCAGCGGGACTTACTATGAGCAGTTCTTC. Its translation: CASSGTYYEQFF.

This clonotype was counted ten times or more. The J gene is TRBJ1-2, the V gene TRBV9, with D perhaps matching TRBD1 (6 bases). The V end was cut by 0 bases, the J end by 3 bases, with 9 bases between. This CDR3 has 14 amino acids. Germline V lookup: CDR1 SGDLS, CDR2 YYNGEE. The CDR3, as DNA: TGTGCCAGCAGCGTAGGGAACAGGGACTATGGCTACACCTTC. Translation gives CASSVGNRDYGYTF.

The chain has TRBV9 and TRBJ2-3; D remains unclear. The CDR3 loop spans 12 amino acids. Germline V lookup: CDR1 SGDLS, CDR2 YYNGEE. V gave up 5 bases and J gave up 10 bases, with 14 bases separating them. The CDR3 DNA is TGTGCCAGCAGTCGTGATTTGGCAGCGCAGTATTTT. Translating gives CASSRDLAAQYF.

The table lists this clonotype with many counts. The genes are TRBV9 and TRBJ1-2; 8 bases match TRBD1. Trimming removed 3 bases from V and 7 bases from J; junction bases left unmatched: 8. CDR3 length: 14 amino acids. Germline CDR1 and CDR2: SGDLS and YYNGEE. CDR3 amino acids: CASSAHDRGGGYTF. CDR3 DNA sequence: TGTGCCAGCAGCGCCCACGACAGGGGTGGTGGCTACACCTTC. Supplemented by reference TRBV9 and TRBJ1-2, the full variable domain reads DSGVTQTPKHLITATGQRVTLRCSPRSGDLSVYWYQQSLDQGLQFLIQYYNGEERAKGNILERFSAQQFPDLHSELNLSSLELGDSALYFCASSAHDRGGGYTFGSGTRLTVV.

Worth noting for this clonotype: Germline and junction disagree at one end, which may indicate a read error. V gene TRBV9 combines with J gene TRBJ2-1; 11 positions match TRBD1. Germline V gives CDR1 SGDLS, CDR2 YYNGEE. The CDR3 runs to 15 residues. CDR3: CTSSVGQGARNDQFF. CDR3 in DNA: TGTACCAGCAGCGTAGGACAGGGGGCGAGGAATGACCAGTTCTTC. The full variable domain, its missing parts supplied by reference TRBV9 and TRBJ2-1, is DSGVTQTPKHLITATGQRVTLRCSPRSGDLSVYWYQQSLDQGLQFLIQYYNGEERAKGNILERFSAQQFPDLHSELNLSSLELGDSALYFCTSSVGQGARNDQFFGPGTRLTVL.

This clonotype was detected ten times or more. DNA for the CDR3: TGTGCCAGCAGCGTTCAAGACAGGGGGGGCACTGAAGCTTTCTTT. This codes for CASSVQDRGGTEAFF. This chain connects TRBV9 to TRBJ1-1; TRBD1 matches 9 bases. This CDR3 is built from 15 residues. V dropped 2 bases and J dropped 4; count of bases not matched to a gene: 6. From germline, CDR1 is SGDLS and CDR2 YYNGEE. Using reference TRBV9 and TRBJ1-1 for the parts outside the CDR3, the full variable domain is DSGVTQTPKHLITATGQRVTLRCSPRSGDLSVYWYQQSLDQGLQFLIQYYNGEERAKGNILERFSAQQFPDLHSELNLSSLELGDSALYFCASSVQDRGGTEAFFGQGTRLTVV.

This clonotype was counted at least ten times. This chain links TRBV9 with TRBJ2-2, with TRBD2 as a possible D gene (6 bases). CDR3 length equals 15 residues. V was clipped by 2 bases and J by 4 bases, with 12 bases between them. The germline V gene has CDR1 SGDLS and CDR2 YYNGEE. The CDR3 bases are TGTGCCAGCAGCGTGGAGGGAGCGAGCACCGGGGAGCTGTTTTTT. This sequence encodes CASSVEGASTGELFF.

The sample holds many counts of this clonotype. This chain connects TRBV9 to TRBJ2-3, with 8 positions matching TRBD2. Germline assignment: CDR1 SGDLS and CDR2 YYNGEE. V shed 3 bases, J shed 0 bases, and the junction held 6 bases outside the gene matches. The CDR3 consists of 16 residues. As DNA, the CDR3 is TGTGCCAGCAGCGCAGGATCTAGCGGGAGCACAGATACGCAGTATTTT. Translated, it gives CASSAGSSGSTDTQYF.

There are a few counts of this clonotype. The V gene is TRBV9, the J gene TRBJ2-3, with D perhaps matching TRBD1 (5 bases). The germline CDR1 and CDR2 sequences are SGDLS and YYNGEE. This CDR3 has 16 residues. The V and J ends lost 1 base and 2 bases respectively, with 14 bases between them. CDR3 in DNA: TGTGCCAGCAGCGTAACCGATACAGGATCCACAGATACGCAGTATTTT. It encodes CASSVTDTGSTDTQYF.

The sample holds many counts of this clonotype. The chain couples TRBV9 to TRBJ2-2, with 10 nucleotides matching TRBD2. Germline V gene sequence: CDR1 SGDLS, CDR2 YYNGEE. CDR3 length: 17 residues. The V gene end was trimmed by 2 bases and the J gene end by 4 bases; junction bases not matched to a gene: 8. The CDR3 DNA is TGTGCCAGCAGCGTGGCTTTCAGCGGGGGGGCCACCGGGGAGCTGTTTTTT. Amino acids: CASSVAFSGGATGELFF. The entire variable domain, with the rest obtained from reference TRBV9 and TRBJ2-2, is as follows: DSGVTQTPKHLITATGQRVTLRCSPRSGDLSVYWYQQSLDQGLQFLIQYYNGEERAKGNILERFSAQQFPDLHSELNLSSLELGDSALYFCASSVAFSGGATGELFFGEGSRLTVL.

This clonotype occurred many times. This sequence joins TRBV9 and TRBJ1-1, with D perhaps matching TRBD1 (6 bases). This CDR3 has 14 residues. Germline CDR1 is SGDLS and CDR2 is YYNGEE. V was clipped by 0 bases and J by 4 bases, with 10 bases between them. The CDR3 nucleotides read TGTGCCAGCAGCGTAGAGGGGGAAGGCACTGAAGCTTTCTTT. It yields the protein CASSVEGEGTEAFF.

This clonotype has only a few counts. The rearrangement uses TRBV9 and TRBJ2-1, with D uncertain. The CDR3 spans 15 residues. Germline V lookup: CDR1 SGDLS, CDR2 YYNGEE. V lost 6 bases to trimming and J lost 0 bases, with 13 bases between them. The CDR3 sequence is CASNPSGHSYNEQFF. For the CDR3, the DNA is TGTGCCAGCAACCCGTCCGGGCACTCCTACAATGAGCAGTTCTTC. Based on the CDR3 plus reference TRBV9 and TRBJ2-1, the full variable domain is DSGVTQTPKHLITATGQRVTLRCSPRSGDLSVYWYQQSLDQGLQFLIQYYNGEERAKGNILERFSAQQFPDLHSELNLSSLELGDSALYFCASNPSGHSYNEQFFGPGTRLTVL.

This clonotype was observed a few times. V usage is TRBV9 and J usage is TRBJ2-5; possibly TRBD1 or TRBD2 for D (5 bases each). This CDR3 has 16 amino acids. The germline V gene has CDR1 SGDLS and CDR2 YYNGEE. The ends were cut back, 4 bases at V and 4 bases at J, with 20 bases in the middle. The CDR3 nucleotides are TGTGCCAGCAGCTCCCGGGACGGTCGTTACGGAGAGACCCAGTACTTC. The encoded protein is CASSSRDGRYGETQYF.

The sample holds a few counts of this clonotype. This could be a read error, since a much larger clone is one nucleotide away. The V gene is TRBV9, the J gene TRBJ2-1; TRBD2 matches 9 bases. Germline CDR1 SGDLS, CDR2 YYNGEE. Germline trimming cut 3 bases from V and 8 bases from J; bases unmatched to any gene: 6. The CDR3 is 14 amino acids. This CDR3 reads CASSGLGTSYEQFF. CDR3 DNA sequence: TGTGCCAGCAGCGGCCTAGGGACTAGCTATGAGCAGTTCTTC.

This clonotype showed up just once. The CDR3 loop is CASSVGLAGEETQYF. The DNA of the CDR3 is TGTGCCAGCAGCGTCGGACTAGCGGGGGAAGAGACCCAGTACTTC. V is TRBV9 and J is TRBJ2-5, with 13 bases lining up with TRBD2. The CDR3 has 15 amino acids. CDR1 and CDR2 from the germline V gene are SGDLS and YYNGEE. The V gene end was trimmed by 2 bases and the J gene end by 3 bases; junction bases not matched to a gene: 1. Variable domain in full (rest from reference TRBV9 and TRBJ2-5): DSGVTQTPKHLITATGQRVTLRCSPRSGDLSVYWYQQSLDQGLQFLIQYYNGEERAKGNILERFSAQQFPDLHSELNLSSLELGDSALYFCASSVGLAGEETQYFGPGTRLLVL.

This clonotype was seen ten or more times. J is TRBJ2-1 and V is TRBV9; D call uncertain. CDR1 is SGDLS, CDR2 YYNGEE, per germline. V dropped 0 bases and J dropped 5 bases, with 9 bases sitting between them. This CDR3 region has 14 residues. This CDR3 reads CASSVGQPNNEQFF. The CDR3 nucleotides read TGTGCCAGCAGCGTAGGACAACCAAACAATGAGCAGTTCTTC.

This clonotype was found a few times. This sequence joins TRBV9 and TRBJ2-7, with D perhaps TRBD1 or TRBD2 (5 bases each). Germline-derived CDR1 and CDR2 are SGDLS and YYNGEE. The CDR3 length is 14 residues. The V end was cut by 3 bases, the J end by 6 bases, with 16 bases between. CDR3 loop: CASSAKPGPGEQYF. CDR3 nucleotides: TGTGCCAGCAGCGCAAAACCGGGACCCGGCGAGCAGTACTTC. The entire variable domain, with the rest obtained from reference TRBV9 and TRBJ2-7, is as follows: DSGVTQTPKHLITATGQRVTLRCSPRSGDLSVYWYQQSLDQGLQFLIQYYNGEERAKGNILERFSAQQFPDLHSELNLSSLELGDSALYFCASSAKPGPGEQYFGPGTRLTVT.

The gene calls are TRBV9 and TRBJ2-1; TRBD1 aligns across 10 bases. J was trimmed by 10 bases and V by 1 base; bases with no gene match: 5. The CDR3 has 14 amino acids. Germline CDR1 and CDR2: SGDLS and YYNGEE. In DNA form, the CDR3 reads TGTGCCAGCAGCGTATCCGGGACAGGGGTCGAGCAGTTCTTC. Its translation: CASSVSGTGVEQFF.

This clonotype came up many times. The V and J genes are TRBV12-3 or TRBV12-4 and TRBJ2-1, with D unresolved. Trimming pared 2 bases from V and 10 bases from J, leaving 6 bases between. The CDR3 spans 11 residues. This CDR3 is CASSLWWEQFF. In nucleotides, the CDR3 is TGTGCCAGCAGTTTATGGTGGGAGCAGTTCTTC.

The CDR3 protein is CASKPSGANVLTF. The DNA of the CDR3 is TGTGCCAGCAAGCCATCTGGGGCCAACGTCCTGACTTTC. The V and J genes are TRBV9 and TRBJ2-6; D is unclear. The CDR3 totals 13 residues. Trimming cost V 6 bases and J 1 base, with 5 bases left between them. Germline-derived CDR1 and CDR2 are SGDLS and YYNGEE.

Relative to its sample, this clonotype is medium-sized. The chain uses TRBV9 and TRBJ2-5; 11 bases align to TRBD2. Trimming at V came to 1 base and at J to 3 bases, leaving 8 bases not matched to a gene. The CDR3 has 17 amino acids. Germline CDR1 reads SGDLS; CDR2 reads YYNGEE. The CDR3 spells CASSVTSGSLEKETQYF. The CDR3, as DNA: TGTGCCAGCAGCGTAACTAGCGGGAGTTTGGAAAAAGAGACCCAGTACTTC.

This clonotype was found a few times. The chain uses TRBV9 and TRBJ2-6, with D possibly matching TRBD2 (5 bases). This CDR3 comprises 15 residues. Germline V gene data show CDR1 as SGDLS and CDR2 as YYNGEE. V was shortened by 2 bases and J by 0 bases, with 6 bases between the two germline ends. The CDR3 DNA is TGTGCCAGCAGCGTCGGGATCTCTGGGGCCAACGTCCTGACTTTC. Protein sequence: CASSVGISGANVLTF.

This clonotype is labeled medium-sized. V gene TRBV9 combines with J gene TRBJ2-1; 13 nucleotides line up with TRBD2. CDR3 size: 17 residues. CDR1 is SGDLS, CDR2 YYNGEE, per germline. V shed 0 bases, J shed 3 bases, and the junction held 3 bases outside the gene matches. The CDR3: CASSVGTSGRFYNEQFF. Here the CDR3 DNA reads TGTGCCAGCAGCGTAGGGACTAGCGGGAGATTCTACAATGAGCAGTTCTTC. Full variable domain (remainder filled in from reference TRBV9 and TRBJ2-1): DSGVTQTPKHLITATGQRVTLRCSPRSGDLSVYWYQQSLDQGLQFLIQYYNGEERAKGNILERFSAQQFPDLHSELNLSSLELGDSALYFCASSVGTSGRFYNEQFFGPGTRLTVL.

This clonotype qualifies as medium-sized. V and J are TRBV9 and TRBJ1-5; D call uncertain. Between the trimmed V and J ends, which lost 0 bases and 3 bases, there was a span of 7 bases. Germline lookup yields CDR1 SGDLS and CDR2 YYNGEE. CDR3 length: 14 amino acids. The CDR3 region is CASSVDATNQPQHF. The CDR3 nucleotides read TGTGCCAGCAGCGTAGATGCCACCAATCAGCCCCAGCATTTT.

This clonotype was counted at least ten times. The genes are TRBV9 and TRBJ2-2; 14 positions agree with TRBD2. V lost 0 bases, J lost 8 bases, and 6 bases stayed unmatched. The germline V gene encodes CDR1 SGDLS and CDR2 YYNGEE. This CDR3 spans 17 amino acids. The CDR3 sequence is CASSVEGTSGRTGELFF. The CDR3 region has the DNA TGTGCCAGCAGCGTAGAAGGGACTAGCGGGAGAACTGGGGAGCTGTTTTTT.

This clonotype was seen ten or more times. CDR3 region: CASSAGSGVANGYTF. Written as DNA, the CDR3 is TGTGCCAGCAGCGCTGGCTCCGGGGTGGCGAATGGCTACACCTTC. The rearrangement uses TRBV9 and TRBJ1-2; D gene uncertain. Germline values: CDR1 SGDLS, CDR2 YYNGEE. This CDR3 comprises 15 residues. The V end was cut by 3 bases, the J end by 6 bases, with 18 bases between.

This clonotype was seen ten or more times. J is TRBJ2-3 and V is TRBV9; 9 nucleotides agree with TRBD2. Germline V gene data show CDR1 as SGDLS and CDR2 as YYNGEE. This CDR3 is built from 16 residues. Losses at the gene ends were 1 base for V and 0 bases for J; bases not matched to a gene: 3. The CDR3 DNA is TGTGCCAGCAGCGTACGAGCGGGGGGTAGCACAGATACGCAGTATTTT. It is translated as CASSVRAGGSTDTQYF.